One sample yielded the 24 T cell receptor beta chains listed below, sequenced in a study of cytomegalovirus exposure and HLA in healthy donors. The primer mix had 60 Vbeta and 13 Jbeta primers. TCRdb's table, derived via immunoSEQ multiplex PCR, lists solely in-frame clones and lacks some. The table includes some 90,000 clones, 78% detected once. The specimen sequenced was PBMCs. All receptors come from a woman in her 40s in good health and CMV-seronegative.

This chain connects TRBV4-1 to TRBJ1-3; weak D call: TRBD1 (6 bases). Germline loops: CDR1 MGHRA, CDR2 YSYEKL. Trimming shortened V by 6 bases and J by 0 bases, and 15 bases separated the two germline ends. CDR3 size: 16 residues. The CDR3 loop is CASRQPTGSSGNTIYF. As DNA, the CDR3 is TGCGCCAGCAGGCAACCAACAGGGAGCTCTGGAAACACCATATATTTT.

The CDR3 DNA sequence: TGTGCCAGCACTGAGACAGGGGTCCCCGGGGAGCTGTTTTTT. It translates to CASTETGVPGELFF. The gene calls are TRBV6-6 and TRBJ2-2, with 8 bases that match TRBD1. V gave up 7 bases and J gave up 6 bases; unmatched junction bases: 7. Germline values: CDR1 MNHNY, CDR2 SVGAGI (reference sequence). This CDR3 contains 14 residues.

The rearrangement links TRBV4-2 to TRBJ2-3; possibly TRBD2 for D (5 bases). The CDR3 is 15 residues long. Trimming shortened V by 4 bases and J by 3 bases, and 14 bases separated the two germline ends. CDR1 LGHNA and CDR2 YNFKEQ come from the germline V gene. In nucleotides, the CDR3 is TGTGCCAGCAGCCGAGTGGGAGCAGGTACAGATACGCAGTATTTT. Translation: CASSRVGAGTDTQYF.

The CDR3 sequence is CASSLRLPVGFRGEQYF. The DNA for the CDR3 is TGTGCCAGCAGCCTGAGACTACCAGTAGGGTTCCGAGGTGAGCAGTACTTC. The V gene is TRBV5-4, the J gene TRBJ2-7; tentatively, D is TRBD2 (5 bases). Deletions cut 4 bases from V and 7 bases from J, with 27 bases between. Germline V lookup: CDR1 SGHNT, CDR2 YYREEE (reference sequence). CDR3 size: 17 residues. The whole variable domain, remainder taken from reference TRBV5-4 and TRBJ2-7, is ETGVTQSPTHLIKTRGQQVTLRCSSQSGHNTVSWYQQALGQGPQFIFQYYREEENGRGNFPPRFSGLQFPNYSSELNVNALELDDSALYLCASSLRLPVGFRGEQYFGPGTRLTVT.

CDR3 residues: CASSPRGMLGARDTEAFF. CDR3 sequence (DNA): TGTGCCAGCTCACCACGCGGTATGTTGGGGGCTAGGGACACTGAAGCTTTCTTT. J is TRBJ1-1 and V is TRBV18; D may be TRBD1 (6 bases). The CDR3 is made up of 18 amino acids. V lost 1 base and J lost 3, with 21 bases in between. Germline V lookup: CDR1 KGHSH, CDR2 LQKENI.

This clone was counted once. This chain uses TRBV12-2 with TRBJ2-1; the table's D call, TRBD2, has no DNA check behind it. TRBV12-2 is noted as a pseudogene. The CDR3 consists of 17 residues. CDR3 residues: CASRLARREATYNEQFF. CDR3 coding DNA: TGTGCAAGTCGCTTAGCGAGGCGGGAGGCGACCTACAATGAGCAGTTCTTC.

The chain links TRBV10-2 to TRBJ2-7; TRBD2 might be the D (5 bases). V lost 2 bases, J lost 1 base, and 18 bases lay in between. Looked up from germline, CDR1 is WSHSY and CDR2 is SAAADI. The CDR3 spans 17 residues. The CDR3 DNA follows: TGCGCCAGCAGTGAGGCCCGGGGAGCGGTTGGGTCCTACGAGCAGTACTTC. It encodes CASSEARGAVGSYEQYF.

The V call is TRBV6-1, the J call TRBJ1-2; possible D gene TRBD1, 5 bases. Trimming removed 5 bases at V and 4 bases at J, with 14 bases between. The length of the CDR3 is 14 residues. CDR1 is MNHNS, CDR2 SASEGT, per germline. Here the CDR3 reads CASSSAGGGYGYTF. CDR3 in DNA: TGTGCCAGCAGTTCGGCCGGGGGTGGCTATGGCTACACCTTC.

This clone occurred a few times. The V call is TRBV10-1, the J call TRBJ2-5, with D tentatively TRBD2 (5 bases). The CDR3 spans 13 residues. Germline CDR1 and CDR2: WNHNN and SYGVQD (reference sequence). Trimming took 3 bases from V and 2 from J, leaving 7 bases between them. The CDR3 region has the DNA TGCGCCAGCAGTGATCGGGGTCAAGAGACCCAGTACTTC. It is translated as CASSDRGQETQYF.

This chain joins TRBV28 and TRBJ2-7, with 7 bases identical to TRBD2. The CDR3 extends over 14 amino acids. CDR1 is MDHEN and CDR2 is SYDVKM in the germline V gene. V shed 6 bases, J shed 0 bases, and the junction held 5 bases outside the gene matches. The CDR3 reads CASSPLAVSYEQYF. CDR3 nucleotide sequence: TGTGCCAGCAGCCCCCTAGCGGTCTCCTACGAGCAGTACTTC.

V gene TRBV9 combines with J gene TRBJ2-5; D uncertain. Germline CDR1 and CDR2: SGDLS and YYNGEE. The CDR3 runs 12 residues. Trimming took off 4 bases at V and 3 bases at J, with 7 bases between the two ends. CDR3 bases: TGTGCCAGCAGCCTTCGAGAAGAGACCCAGTACTTC. It codes for CASSLREETQYF.

The rearrangement joins TRBV5-6 to TRBJ2-7; D is uncertain. The CDR3 spans 15 residues. Trimming removed 2 bases from V and 0 bases from J, with 12 bases in between. In germline, CDR1 is SGHDT, CDR2 YYEEEE. CDR3 bases: TGTGCCAGCAGCTTCTCGCGTTCTTTCTCCTACGAGCAGTACTTC. Its protein product is CASSFSRSFSYEQYF.

CDR3 amino acids: CASSDSGLGNEQFF. DNA of the CDR3: TGTGCCAGCAGTGACTCGGGCTTGGGCAATGAGCAGTTCTTC. V gene TRBV6-4 combines with J gene TRBJ2-1; no clear D gene. Deletions cut 0 bases from V and 6 bases from J, with 9 bases between. CDR3 length: 14 amino acids. Germline V gene lookup returns CDR1 MRHNA and CDR2 SNTAGT.

CDR3 nucleotides: TGTGCCAGCAGCTTCACCGGGACTGACCTATACAATGAGCAGTTCTTC. Protein product: CASSFTGTDLYNEQFF. V and J are TRBV27 and TRBJ2-1, with D tentatively TRBD2 (6 bases). The CDR3 is 16 amino acids. Trimming took 6 bases from V and 4 from J, leaving 19 bases between them. CDR1 is MNHEY, CDR2 SMNVEV, per germline (reference sequence).

The chain employs TRBV7-2 and TRBJ1-5; 10 nucleotides line up with TRBD1. This CDR3 region has 15 residues. The V gene's germline CDR1 is SGHTA and CDR2 FQGNSA. J gave up 2 bases and V 5 bases, and 3 bases lay outside the gene matches. The CDR3 nucleotides are TGTGCCAGCAGCGCCGGGACAGGGGGCAATCAGCCCCAGCATTTT. It encodes CASSAGTGGNQPQHF.

CDR3 protein: CASSLGWDRRSGNTIYF. CDR3 in DNA: TGTGCCAGCAGCTTAGGTTGGGACAGACGCTCTGGAAACACCATATATTTT. The V and J genes are TRBV7-8 and TRBJ1-3, with 7 bases aligning to TRBD1. Per germline, CDR1 SGHVS and CDR2 FQNEAQ. V shed 1 base, J shed 0 bases, and the junction held 6 bases outside the gene matches. This CDR3 region has 17 residues. The full variable domain, rest sourced from reference TRBV7-8 and TRBJ1-3, is GAGVSQSPRYKVAKRGQDVALRCDPISGHVSLFWYQQALGQGPEFLTYFQNEAQLDKSGLPSDRFFAERPEGSVSTLKIQRTQQEDSAVYLCASSLGWDRRSGNTIYFGEGSWLTVV.

This clone was observed many times. The chain employs TRBV5-1 and TRBJ2-1; 7 positions agree with TRBD2. The V and J ends lost 1 base and 9 bases, in that order; junction bases with no gene match: 7. Germline CDR1 reads SGHRS; CDR2 reads YFSETQ. This CDR3 region has 14 residues. CDR3 region: CASSLMTSTSEQFF. CDR3 in DNA: TGCGCCAGCAGCTTGATGACTAGCACGAGTGAGCAGTTCTTC.

This clone was observed a single time. This sequence joins TRBV6-5 and TRBJ2-5; 12 bases align to TRBD2. V was clipped by 3 bases and J by 7 bases; unmatched bases: 9. This CDR3 is 16 amino acids long. Germline-derived CDR1 and CDR2 are MNHEY and SVGAGI. Written as DNA, the CDR3 is TGTGCCAGCAGTTATAGGACTAGCGGGAACTTAGGGACCCAGTACTTC. Its translation: CASSYRTSGNLGTQYF.

The J gene is TRBJ1-2, the V gene TRBV28; 8 bases map to TRBD1. The V gene end was trimmed by 6 bases and the J gene end by 2 bases; junction bases not matched to a gene: 11. The germline gives CDR1 MDHEN, CDR2 SYDVKM. The CDR3 consists of 16 residues. DNA for the CDR3: TGTGCCAGCAGGGAGGTAGGGACAGGAGGAAACTATGGCTACACCTTC. It specifies CASREVGTGGNYGYTF.

The chain employs TRBV6-5 and TRBJ2-7; 10 bases agree with TRBD2. This CDR3 is built from 14 residues. J gave up 5 bases and V 6 bases, and 7 bases lay outside the gene matches. The germline V gene encodes CDR1 MNHEY and CDR2 SVGAGI. In DNA, the CDR3 is TGTGCCAGCAGCCGAGCGGGAGGGCTCCACGAGCAGTACTTC. Amino acids: CASSRAGGLHEQYF.

Notes on this clone: One junction end disagrees with the germline gene, perhaps due to a read error. This sample includes further DNA sequences coding for the same CDR3. The rearrangement uses TRBV10-3 and TRBJ1-4; no clear D gene. The CDR3 spans 13 residues. CDR1 is ENHRY, CDR2 SYGVKD, per germline. CDR3 DNA: TGTGCCATCGCGCTCGCAACTAATGAAAAGCTGTTTTTT. It encodes CAIALATNEKLFF.

This clone was counted only a few times. V is TRBV15 and J is TRBJ2-5, with unresolved D. Between the trimmed V and J ends, which lost 0 bases and 4 bases, there was a span of 12 bases. Germline V lookup: CDR1 LNHNV, CDR2 YYDKDF (reference sequence). The CDR3 runs to 15 residues. CDR3 loop: CATSRDLPVGETQYF. CDR3 nucleotide sequence: TGTGCCACCAGCAGAGATTTACCGGTTGGAGAGACCCAGTACTTC.

This chain connects TRBV19 to TRBJ1-2; 9 bases are shared with TRBD1. The CDR3 has 14 amino acids. Germline loops: CDR1 LNHDA, CDR2 SQIVND (reference sequence). The J segment lost 7 bases and the V segment lost 5 bases, leaving 8 bases of the junction unmatched. The CDR3 nucleotides are TGTGCCAGTAGTCCCGGGACAGGGATCGGTGGCTACACCTTC. This gives the protein CASSPGTGIGGYTF.

A few counts support this clone. This sequence joins TRBV11-2 and TRBJ2-1, with TRBD2 identical over 9 bases. Germline lookup yields CDR1 SGHAT and CDR2 FQNNGV. Trimming cost V 1 base and J 9 bases; bases outside gene matches: 1. CDR3 length: 13 amino acids. In DNA form, the CDR3 reads TGTGCCAGCAGCTTAGGCGGGAGGGGTGAGCAGTTCTTC. It specifies CASSLGGRGEQFF.